One and the same sample provided the 23 T cell receptor beta chains below, sequenced in a study of response to subunit inactivated influenza vaccine. TCRdb itself ran the RT-PCR reads through MiXCR, one entry per CDR3 protein. The sample shows hundreds of thousands of distinct CDR3 sequences, about 8% of them seen only once. Source: PBMCs from blood, taken less than 30 months after vaccination. These receptors were obtained from a man between 50 and 70 years old who received an inactivated influenza vaccine.

The sample holds many counts of this clonotype. J is TRBJ2-1 and V is TRBV24-1; TRBD1 matches at 8 bases. V was clipped by 6 bases and J by 5 bases; unmatched bases: 8. CDR1 KGHDR and CDR2 SFDVKD come from the germline V gene. This CDR3 is 15 amino acids long. CDR3 bases: TGTGCCACCAGTCCTGGACAGGGTCTGAACAATGAGCAGTTCTTC. Encoded protein: CATSPGQGLNNEQFF.

This clonotype was counted ten times or more. The chain has TRBV20-1 and TRBJ2-7; D is possibly TRBD1 (5 bases). This CDR3 is 16 amino acids long. The V end lost 4 bases, the J end lost 0 bases, and 19 bases lay between the germline ends. Looked up from germline, CDR1 is DFQATT and CDR2 is SNEGSKA (reference sequence). The CDR3: CSANRYPPTSSYEQYF. The CDR3 coding sequence is TGCAGTGCTAACAGGTATCCCCCCACCAGCTCCTACGAGCAGTACTTC.

This clonotype was recorded a few times. The rearrangement links TRBV15 to TRBJ2-3; D is perhaps TRBD1 (6 bases). CDR3 length: 13 amino acids. Germline V CDR1 and CDR2: LNHNV, YYDKDF (reference sequence). The V end lost 6 bases, the J end lost 4 bases, and 11 bases lay between the germline ends. For the CDR3, the DNA is TGTGCCACCAGGGAACAGGGCGCAGATACGCAGTATTTT. Translating it yields CATREQGADTQYF.

The chain carries TRBV11-2 and TRBJ2-1; D remains ambiguous. With 4 bases removed from V and 9 bases from J, the gap between germline ends came to 10 bases. The CDR3 has 12 residues. Germline V gives CDR1 SGHAT, CDR2 FQNNGV. The CDR3 sequence is CASSYGRFEQFF. CDR3 DNA sequence: TGTGCCAGCAGCTACGGCCGGTTTGAGCAGTTCTTC.

The chain combines TRBV18 with TRBJ1-5; no firm D call. The germline CDR1 and CDR2 sequences are KGHSH and LQKENI. CDR3 length equals 13 residues. Trimming removed 1 base at V and 5 bases at J, with 6 bases between. CDR3 nucleotides: TGTGCCAGCTCACCACTGAACGATCAGCCCCAGCATTTT. Amino acid sequence: CASSPLNDQPQHF.

The V call is TRBV7-8, the J call TRBJ1-2, with D possibly TRBD1 on 5 matching bases. Trimming cost V 2 bases and J 3 bases, with 10 bases left between them. Germline-derived CDR1 and CDR2 are SGHVS and FQNEAQ. CDR3 size: 14 residues. The chain's CDR3 is CASSLQGLDYGYTF. The CDR3 bases are TGTGCCAGCAGCTTACAGGGTTTGGACTATGGCTACACCTTC.

At least ten counts were recorded for this clonotype. The V and J genes are TRBV4-3 and TRBJ2-3, with no clear D. The V gene's germline CDR1 is LGHNA and CDR2 YSLEER. Between the trimmed V and J ends, which lost 4 bases and 2 bases, there was a span of 16 bases. There are 16 residues in the CDR3. The CDR3 coding sequence is TGCGCCAGCAGCCCCCTCGTCTCGGCCTTCACAGATACGCAGTATTTT. Its protein product is CASSPLVSAFTDTQYF.

V gene TRBV20-1 combines with J gene TRBJ2-2; 9 bases line up with TRBD2. This CDR3 is 14 amino acids long. V lost 5 bases, J lost 6 bases, and 7 bases stayed unmatched. Germline V gene data show CDR1 as DFQATT and CDR2 as SNEGSKA (reference sequence). The CDR3 region is CSAFAGGPSGELFF. For the CDR3, the DNA is TGCAGTGCTTTTGCGGGGGGGCCGTCCGGGGAGCTGTTTTTT.

This clonotype has ten or more counts. The V call is TRBV20-1, the J call TRBJ2-2; a possible D gene is TRBD1 (5 bases). Trimming stripped 7 bases from V and 4 bases from J, with 19 bases between. This CDR3 contains 15 residues. Germline-derived CDR1 and CDR2 are DFQATT and SNEGSKA (reference sequence). The CDR3 DNA follows: TGCAGTGTCGCACGTTGGGGCGCATCCACCGGGGAGCTGTTTTTT. Protein sequence: CSVARWGASTGELFF.

This chain links TRBV18 with TRBJ2-1, with D unclear. There are 15 residues in the CDR3. Trimming removed 1 base at V and 0 bases at J, with 7 bases between. CDR1 and CDR2 from the germline V gene are KGHSH and LQKENI. For the CDR3, the DNA is TGTGCCAGCTCACCACTAAAAAGCTCCTACAATGAGCAGTTCTTC. This encodes CASSPLKSSYNEQFF.

The V gene is TRBV7-2, the J gene TRBJ2-7, with 11 bases fitting TRBD2. CDR3 length: 16 residues. V trimming: 5 bases; J trimming: 0 bases; junction bases outside the gene matches: 6. Germline V gene sequence: CDR1 SGHTA, CDR2 FQGNSA. CDR3 region: CASSTLAGGNSYEQYF. CDR3 nucleotides: TGTGCCAGCAGCACCCTAGCGGGGGGCAACTCCTACGAGCAGTACTTC.

The V gene is TRBV12-3 or TRBV12-4, the J gene TRBJ2-1, with 14 positions matching TRBD2. The trim removed 5 bases at V and 6 bases at J, leaving 6 bases unmatched. CDR3 size: 16 residues. CDR3 in DNA: TGTGCCAGCAGTCCCGGACTAGCGGGAGGTTTCAATGAGCAGTTCTTC. It codes for CASSPGLAGGFNEQFF.

The chain employs TRBV6-5 and TRBJ2-7; 8 bases agree with TRBD1. Germline V CDR1 and CDR2: MNHEY, SVGAGI. Germline trimming cut 4 bases from V and 5 bases from J; bases unmatched to any gene: 10. This CDR3 spans 15 amino acids. The CDR3 coding sequence is TGTGCCAGCAGTTTTGGACAGGGACCGGCCAACGAGCAGTACTTC. This translates into CASSFGQGPANEQYF.

This clonotype was seen a handful of times. This rearrangement joins TRBV29-1 to TRBJ2-2; D unresolved. The CDR3 length is 10 residues. The V gene's germline CDR1 is SQVTM and CDR2 ANQGSEA. V was cut by 7 bases and J by 2 bases, with 2 bases left in between. The CDR3 here is CSENTGELFF. The CDR3 DNA reads as TGCAGCGAAAACACCGGGGAGCTGTTTTTT.

Many counts were recorded for this clonotype. V gene TRBV28 combines with J gene TRBJ1-3; weak D call: TRBD1 (5 bases). The CDR3 loop spans 17 amino acids. Germline loops: CDR1 MDHEN, CDR2 SYDVKM. V was trimmed by 3 bases and J by 0 bases, leaving 15 bases between them. The CDR3 protein is CASSFLFMGGSGNTIYF. The CDR3 coding sequence is TGTGCCAGCAGTTTTTTGTTCATGGGGGGCTCTGGAAACACCATATATTTT.

This rearrangement joins TRBV5-5 to TRBJ2-1; D may correspond to TRBD1 or TRBD2 (5 bases each). This CDR3 has 12 residues. Germline V gives CDR1 SGHKS, CDR2 YYEKEE (reference sequence). V dropped 4 bases and J dropped 5 bases, with 7 bases sitting between them. CDR3 in amino acids: CASSGGNNEQFF. The CDR3 nucleotides are TGTGCCAGCAGCGGGGGAAACAATGAGCAGTTCTTC.

This clonotype was seen repeatedly, ten times or more. The rearrangement uses TRBV6-5 and TRBJ1-1; D unresolved. CDR1 is MNHEY and CDR2 is SVGAGI in the germline V gene. Trimming removed 0 bases from V and 0 bases from J, with 11 bases in between. The CDR3 runs to 16 residues. The DNA for the CDR3 is TGTGCCAGCAGTTACTCGATCGCCCAGTTGAACACTGAAGCTTTCTTT. Translation gives CASSYSIAQLNTEAFF.

This clonotype came up many times. The chain recombines TRBV12-3 or TRBV12-4 with TRBJ1-6; weak D call: TRBD1 (5 bases). Trimming removed 6 bases at V and 10 bases at J, with 22 bases between. CDR3 length: 16 residues. The CDR3 DNA follows: TGTGCCAGCAGCCTCGCAGGGACCGTAAGGAGATCACCCCTCCACTTT. Its translation is CASSLAGTVRRSPLHF.

The chain has TRBV5-1 and TRBJ2-1; 13 positions match TRBD2. The CDR3 loop spans 15 amino acids. CDR1 and CDR2 (germline): SGHRS, YFSETQ. V trimming: 4 bases; J trimming: 9 bases; junction bases outside the gene matches: 7. The CDR3 DNA is TGCGCCAGCAGCGTGGGACTAGCGGGGAACCTTGAGCAGTTCTTC. Its translation is CASSVGLAGNLEQFF.

There are a few counts of this clonotype. The V gene is TRBV6-1, the J gene TRBJ2-7; possibly TRBD1 for D (6 bases). Trimming shortened V by 5 bases and J by 5 bases, and 19 bases separated the two germline ends. CDR3 length: 15 residues. Germline values: CDR1 MNHNS, CDR2 SASEGT. The CDR3 DNA sequence: TGTGCCAGCAGTCTAGGACAGACCACGGCCCACGAGCAGTACTTC. Encoded protein: CASSLGQTTAHEQYF.

This clonotype was recorded a few times. Written as DNA, the CDR3 is TGCAGTGCCGCCAAAACAGGGGGGCTGGACGAGCAGTACTTC. It translates to CSAAKTGGLDEQYF. The rearrangement links TRBV20-1 to TRBJ2-7, with 8 nucleotides matching TRBD1. Germline V lookup: CDR1 DFQATT, CDR2 SNEGSKA (reference sequence). J lost 5 bases, V lost 6 bases, and 12 bases had no gene match. This CDR3 contains 14 residues.

The chain recombines TRBV12-3 or TRBV12-4 with TRBJ1-6; perhaps TRBD1 as D (5 bases). Trimming removed 6 bases at V and 8 bases at J, with 8 bases between. This CDR3 comprises 12 residues. The CDR3 region is CASRGGDSPLHF. The CDR3 nucleotides are TGTGCCAGCAGGGGGGGGGATTCACCCCTCCACTTT.

V usage is TRBV4-1 and J usage is TRBJ2-1; perhaps TRBD1 as D (6 bases). The CDR3 covers 16 residues. Germline V gene lookup returns CDR1 MGHRA and CDR2 YSYEKL. Trimming stripped 0 bases from V and 4 bases from J, with 13 bases between. CDR3 region: CASSQEGQGWYNEQFF. The CDR3 region has the DNA TGCGCCAGCAGCCAAGAAGGGCAGGGGTGGTACAATGAGCAGTTCTTC.